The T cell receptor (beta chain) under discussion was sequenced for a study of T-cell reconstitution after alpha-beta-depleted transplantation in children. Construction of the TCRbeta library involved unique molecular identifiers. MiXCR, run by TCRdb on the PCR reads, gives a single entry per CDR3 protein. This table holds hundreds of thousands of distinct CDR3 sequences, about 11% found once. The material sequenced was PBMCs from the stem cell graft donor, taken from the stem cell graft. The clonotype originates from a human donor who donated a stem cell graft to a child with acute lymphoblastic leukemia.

CDR3 nucleotide sequence: TGTGCCAGCTCTCCGGACATCTCCGGCAATCAGCCCCAGCATTTT. Its translation: CASSPDISGNQPQHF. V usage is TRBV18 and J usage is TRBJ1-5; perhaps TRBD1 as D (5 bases). This CDR3 comprises 15 residues. Germline CDR1 and CDR2: KGHSH and LQKENI. V was clipped by 6 bases and J by 2 bases, with 14 bases between them.